These 3 T cell receptor beta chains came from one sample sequenced in a study of T cell changes during pregnancy in multiple sclerosis. Libraries were prepared by immunoSEQ multiplex PCR; TCRdb keeps only in-frame clonotypes and omits some of them. The sample has 77,000 or so clones, around 93% seen once. Sequencing was performed on peripheral blood, taken in the second trimester of pregnancy. The receptors derive from a female donor in good health, enrolled as a control in a pregnancy study.

The chain combines TRBV7-9 with TRBJ2-7; D is perhaps TRBD1 (5 bases). CDR1 SEHNR and CDR2 FQNEAQ come from the germline V gene (reference sequence). The V end was cut by 4 bases, the J end by 8 bases, with 15 bases between. The CDR3 has 13 amino acids. The CDR3 DNA reads TGTGCCAGCAGCTCAACCGCAGGGTCGCAGCAGTACTTC. Its protein is CASSSTAGSQQYF.

This chain connects TRBV27 to TRBJ1-1, with no clear D. The CDR3 is made up of 15 amino acids. V was shortened by 0 bases and J by 6 bases, with 14 bases between the two germline ends. CDR1 is MNHEY and CDR2 is SMNVEV in the germline V gene (reference sequence). This CDR3 reads CASSLSETPGAEAFF. CDR3 DNA sequence: TGTGCCAGCAGTTTATCGGAAACGCCAGGCGCTGAAGCTTTCTTT.

The chain has TRBV19 and TRBJ1-2; the match to TRBD1 covers 7 bases. The germline CDR1 and CDR2 sequences are LNHDA and SQIVND (reference sequence). The CDR3 is made up of 14 amino acids. Losses at the gene ends were 3 bases for V and 8 bases for J; bases not matched to a gene: 9. This CDR3 is CASSIDRDKGGYTF. Here the CDR3 DNA reads TGTGCCAGTAGTATTGACAGGGATAAGGGCGGCTACACCTTC.